This T cell receptor beta chain was retrieved from a study of siplizumab effects on memory and regulatory T cells. Some clones are missing from TCRdb's copy, which holds only in-frame ones; the method was immunoSEQ multiplex PCR. Of 99,000 or so clones in the sample, nearly 95% are singletons; the top ten hold about 0.62%. This clone showed up just a few times. Its antigen remains unknown. General observations from the study: Naive T cells appeared more varied than memory cells and looked like key alloresponse contributors.

CDR1 is SGDLS and CDR2 is YYNGEE in the germline V gene. The CDR3 covers 15 residues. The junction had 6 bases not matched to a gene; V was cut back by 0 bases and J by 11 bases. Specimen: Tregs sorted from blood. The V call is TRBV9, the J call TRBJ1-6; 9 positions match TRBD1. The receptor was derived from a human donor in good health. The CDR3 loop is CASSVGGTGITPLHF. CDR3 DNA sequence: TGTGCCAGCAGCGTAGGCGGGACAGGGATTACACCCCTCCACTTT.